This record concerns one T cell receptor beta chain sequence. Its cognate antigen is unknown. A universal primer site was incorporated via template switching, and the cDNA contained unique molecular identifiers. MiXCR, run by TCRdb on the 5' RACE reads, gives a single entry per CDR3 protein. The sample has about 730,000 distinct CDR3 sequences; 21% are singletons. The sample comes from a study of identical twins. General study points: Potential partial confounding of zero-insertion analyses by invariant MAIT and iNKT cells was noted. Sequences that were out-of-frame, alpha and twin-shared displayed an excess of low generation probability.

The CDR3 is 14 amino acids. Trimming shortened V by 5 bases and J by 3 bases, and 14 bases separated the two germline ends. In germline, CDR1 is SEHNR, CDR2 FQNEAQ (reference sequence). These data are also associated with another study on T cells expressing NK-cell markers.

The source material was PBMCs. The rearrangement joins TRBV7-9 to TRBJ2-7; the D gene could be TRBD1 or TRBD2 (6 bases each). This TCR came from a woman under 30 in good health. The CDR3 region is CASSRTRGGYEQYF. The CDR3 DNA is TGTGCCAGCAGCCGTACCAGGGGAGGCTACGAGCAGTACTTC.